Below, 10 T cell receptor beta chains from the same sample are listed, as sequenced in a study of T cell repertoires in cytomegalovirus infection. From the reads, TCRdb called clonotypes with MiXCR, one entry per CDR3 protein. The sample lists roughly 60,000 distinct CDR3 sequences; approximately 36% were seen once. Antigens of these TCRs are unknown. Material: PBMCs, sequenced either directly or after in vitro stimulation (not recorded which). Receptor source: a human donor in good health (CMV status not recorded). Some clones in this sample may be carry-over from other donors' samples.

The gene calls are TRBV29-1 and TRBJ2-7; 7 bases map to TRBD1. CDR3 length: 13 residues. Trimming cost V 6 bases and J 2 bases; bases outside gene matches: 7. CDR1 and CDR2 from the germline V gene are SQVTM and ANQGSEA. The CDR3 sequence: CSVPGGTPYEQYF. For the CDR3, the DNA is TGCAGCGTCCCAGGGGGTACCCCCTACGAGCAGTACTTC.

This clonotype has a handful of counts. The J gene is TRBJ2-7, the V gene TRBV4-1; D remains unclear. Germline V gene data show CDR1 as MGHRA and CDR2 as YSYEKL. This CDR3 region has 13 residues. The V end lost 2 bases, the J end lost 8 bases, and 13 bases lay between the germline ends. CDR3 sequence: CASSQLYPTQQYF. The DNA for the CDR3 is TGCGCCAGCAGCCAACTCTACCCTACCCAGCAGTACTTC.

This chain connects TRBV9 to TRBJ2-4; 7 positions match TRBD1. CDR3 length: 15 amino acids. The germline V gene has CDR1 SGDLS and CDR2 YYNGEE. V shed 0 bases, J shed 1 base, and the junction held 1 base outside the gene matches. CDR3 region: CASSVEGAAKNIQYF. CDR3 in DNA: TGTGCCAGCAGCGTAGAGGGGGCCGCCAAAAACATTCAGTACTTC. Filled out from reference TRBV9 and TRBJ2-4, the complete variable domain reads DSGVTQTPKHLITATGQRVTLRCSPRSGDLSVYWYQQSLDQGLQFLIQYYNGEERAKGNILERFSAQQFPDLHSELNLSSLELGDSALYFCASSVEGAAKNIQYFGAGTRLSVL.

This clonotype was observed a few times. This rearrangement joins TRBV7-2 to TRBJ1-1; D not resolved. Germline V gene data show CDR1 as SGHTA and CDR2 as FQGNSA. The ends were cut back, 4 bases at V and 5 bases at J, with 14 bases in the middle. There are 14 residues in the CDR3. The CDR3 sequence: CASSWRHVGTEAFF. DNA for the CDR3: TGTGCCAGCAGCTGGAGACACGTAGGGACTGAAGCTTTCTTT.

The chain carries TRBV6-2 or TRBV6-3 and TRBJ1-1; D is possibly TRBD1 (5 bases). Germline V gene sequence: CDR1 MNHEY, CDR2 SVGEGT. Trimming took 6 bases from V and 3 from J, leaving 14 bases between them. The CDR3 contains 14 residues. The CDR3: CASRLSGGYTEAFF. For the CDR3, the DNA is TGTGCCAGCAGGTTATCCGGGGGTTACACTGAAGCTTTCTTT.

The chain employs TRBV10-3 and TRBJ2-7; 9 bases are a match to TRBD1. V dropped 6 bases and J dropped 3; count of bases not matched to a gene: 6. The CDR3 consists of 14 residues. Germline assignment: CDR1 ENHRY and CDR2 SYGVKD. The CDR3 DNA follows: TGTGCCATCAGGGGGGGACAGGGAGTCTACGAGCAGTACTTC. This translates into CAIRGGQGVYEQYF.

This clonotype was observed a handful of times. This sequence joins TRBV28 and TRBJ2-7, with D perhaps assigned TRBD1 or TRBD2 (6 bases each). V was pared by 5 bases and J by 3 bases, with 14 bases between. CDR1 and CDR2 from the germline V gene are MDHEN and SYDVKM. CDR3 length: 14 residues. CDR3 in amino acids: CASSPGGTRYEQYF. The CDR3 DNA reads as TGTGCCAGCAGTCCCGGCGGGACACGCTACGAGCAGTACTTC.

This clonotype was recorded many times. V gene TRBV7-9 combines with J gene TRBJ1-6; unclear D gene. The CDR3 is 15 residues long. Trimming removed 5 bases from V and 10 bases from J, with 18 bases in between. Germline V CDR1 and CDR2: SEHNR, FQNEAQ (reference sequence). CDR3 amino acids: CASSLLVGVGSPLHF. Written as DNA, the CDR3 is TGTGCCAGCAGCCTCTTGGTCGGGGTGGGCTCACCCCTCCACTTT.

There are a few counts of this clonotype. The V and J genes are TRBV4-3 and TRBJ2-3, with D maybe TRBD1 (5 bases). The CDR3 has 15 amino acids. The germline gives CDR1 LGHNA, CDR2 YSLEER. V lost 4 bases and J lost 3, with 14 bases in between. The CDR3: CASSLGVTGTDTQYF. DNA of the CDR3: TGCGCCAGCAGCCTAGGGGTTACTGGGACAGATACGCAGTATTTT.

The rearrangement uses TRBV28 and TRBJ2-5; D remains unclear. Per the germline V gene, CDR1 is MDHEN and CDR2 is SYDVKM. The CDR3 contains 15 residues. V lost 8 bases, J lost 5 bases, and 21 bases lay in between. Here the CDR3 DNA reads TGTGCCAGCTATGGCATTACGTCCCAATTGGAGACCCAGTACTTC. Translation gives CASYGITSQLETQYF. Supplemented by reference TRBV28 and TRBJ2-5, the full variable domain reads DVKVTQSSRYLVKRTGEKVFLECVQDMDHENMFWYRQDPGLGLRLIYFSYDVKMKEKGDIPEGYSVSREKKERFSLILESASTNQTSMYLCASYGITSQLETQYFGPGTRLLVL.